A single sample gave rise to the 3 T cell receptor beta chains below, sequenced in a study of T-cell memory formation after mild COVID-19. A single record per CDR3 protein comes from TCRdb applying MiXCR to the 5' RACE reads. In the table there are 200,000 to 250,000 distinct CDR3 sequences, 15% of which are singletons. The source material was PBMCs or a T cell subset sorted from them (not recorded which). The receptors derive from an adult woman who had mild COVID-19 (a few samples of this study predate the infection). Cell type and time point are not known.

V usage is TRBV20-1 and J usage is TRBJ1-5; TRBD1 is a possible D gene (6 bases). The CDR3 consists of 14 residues. Germline V gives CDR1 DFQATT, CDR2 SNEGSKA (reference sequence). The V and J ends lost 8 bases and 3 bases respectively, with 17 bases between them. CDR3 sequence reads: CSIGVGQNNQPQHF. The CDR3 DNA reads as TGCAGTATAGGGGTCGGACAGAACAATCAGCCCCAGCATTTT.

This clonotype occurred a few times. At one end the junction does not follow the germline gene, possibly because of a read error. CDR3 sequence reads: CTSSLSGKGADTQYF. Here the CDR3 DNA reads TGCACCAGCAGCTTGTCGGGGAAAGGCGCAGATACGCAGTATTTT. The chain recombines TRBV5-1 with TRBJ2-3; TRBD2 might be the D (5 bases). The CDR3 loop spans 15 amino acids. Germline lookup yields CDR1 SGHRS and CDR2 YFSETQ.

This clonotype came up a few times. The rearrangement uses TRBV7-8 and TRBJ1-6; possibly TRBD1 for D (5 bases). V gave up 1 base and J gave up 7 bases, with 11 bases separating them. Germline V gene sequence: CDR1 SGHVS, CDR2 FQNEAQ. This CDR3 has 15 amino acids. The CDR3 DNA reads as TGTGCCAGCAGCTTAGTGAACAGGCCGAATTCACCCCTCCACTTT. Translation: CASSLVNRPNSPLHF.